Detailed here is one T cell receptor beta chain. The sample is drawn from a study of blood T cell repertoires in COVID-19. At the level of the study: Sample material is recorded as cDNA or gDNA derived from T cells, B-cell-depleted T cells, or PBMCs.

In the source study's methods: The authors estimated nucleated cell counts from reference gene primer amplification. Profiling relied on immunoSEQ multiplex PCR, and the TCRdb table lists in-frame clones only, not all of them. V, J and clone size derive from that table, while D and trimming were established from the DNA sequence. This repertoire shows 300,000 to 350,000 clones, roughly 87% found once; its top ten account for less than 2.5%. The CDR3 length is 13 residues. Germline CDR1 MDHEN, CDR2 SYDVKM. V lost 8 bases and J 5 bases, leaving 13 bases between the germline ends. The clonotype originates from a man aged 18 to 29 with active or convalescent COVID-19. Sequencing used peripheral blood. V gene TRBV28 combines with J gene TRBJ1-5; D is possibly TRBD1 (6 bases). CDR3 in amino acids: CASGLRGHQPQHF. CDR3 in DNA: TGTGCCAGCGGCCTCAGGGGCCATCAGCCCCAGCATTTT.